This is a list of T cell receptor beta chains from one sample in a study of blood T cell repertoires in COVID-19. Some clones are missing from TCRdb's copy, which holds only in-frame ones; the method was immunoSEQ multiplex PCR. The sample includes under 150,000 clones, roughly 90% of them seen just once. The source material was peripheral blood. These receptor sequences come from a man over 45 with active COVID-19. Both conserved end residues are part of each CDR3. Each record gives: clone size, D gene, V gene, J gene, CDR3 protein, CDR3 DNA. D genes are given only for firm matches. Only part of the rows carry a size: once, few, many, or a class if the clone is expanded.

clone size: once
D gene: -
V gene: TRBV3-1/TRBV3-2
J gene: TRBJ1-3
CDR3 protein: CASSQVQGPDTIYF
CDR3 DNA: TGTGCCAGCAGCCAAGTTCAGGGGCCAGACACCATATATTTT

clone size: -
D gene: TRBD1
V gene: TRBV2
J gene: TRBJ2-7
CDR3 protein: CASSGDRGNYEQYF
CDR3 DNA: TGTGCCAGCAGTGGTGACAGGGGAAACTACGAGCAGTACTTC

clone size: -
D gene: -
V gene: TRBV20-1
J gene: TRBJ1-5
CDR3 protein: CSASTGLQPQHF
CDR3 DNA: TGCAGTGCAAGTACAGGGTTGCAGCCCCAGCATTTT

clone size: -
D gene: TRBD1
V gene: TRBV7-9
J gene: TRBJ1-4
CDR3 protein: CASSLAPGQSNEKLFF
CDR3 DNA: TGTGCCAGCAGCTTAGCCCCGGGACAGAGTAATGAAAAACTGTTTTTT

clone size: -
D gene: -
V gene: TRBV5-6
J gene: TRBJ2-3
CDR3 protein: CASSLVGSPDTQYF
CDR3 DNA: TGTGCCAGCAGCTTGGTAGGGAGCCCAGATACGCAGTATTTT

clone size: -
D gene: TRBD2
V gene: TRBV11-2
J gene: TRBJ2-1
CDR3 protein: CASSSPTSGAPNEQFF
CDR3 DNA: TGTGCCAGCAGCTCCCCCACTAGCGGGGCCCCCAATGAGCAGTTCTTC

clone size: once
D gene: TRBD1
V gene: TRBV12-5
J gene: TRBJ2-5
CDR3 protein: CASGSSIWTGEGRETQYF
CDR3 DNA: TGTGCTAGTGGTTCCTCTATATGGACAGGGGAGGGACGAGAGACCCAGTACTTC

clone size: -
D gene: TRBD1
V gene: TRBV3-1/TRBV3-2
J gene: TRBJ1-5
CDR3 protein: CASSQAGTGGSQPQHF
CDR3 DNA: TGTGCCAGCAGCCAAGCCGGGACAGGGGGCTCCCAGCCCCAGCATTTT

clone size: -
D gene: -
V gene: TRBV9
J gene: TRBJ2-2
CDR3 protein: CASSVGGSGELFF
CDR3 DNA: TGTGCCAGCAGCGTAGGAGGCTCCGGGGAGCTGTTTTTT

clone size: -
D gene: -
V gene: TRBV5-4
J gene: TRBJ2-2
CDR3 protein: CASSPGTRTNTGELFF
CDR3 DNA: TGTGCCAGCAGCCCCGGGACACGCACTAACACCGGGGAGCTGTTTTTT

clone size: -
D gene: -
V gene: TRBV10-1
J gene: TRBJ2-3
CDR3 protein: CASSVGGANDTQYF
CDR3 DNA: TGCGCCAGCAGTGTGGGGGGGGCCAATGATACGCAGTATTTT

clone size: -
D gene: -
V gene: TRBV11-3
J gene: TRBJ1-4
CDR3 protein: CASKLGTDNEKLFF
CDR3 DNA: TGTGCCAGCAAGTTGGGTACAGATAATGAAAAACTGTTTTTT

clone size: -
D gene: -
V gene: TRBV5-4
J gene: TRBJ1-2
CDR3 protein: CASSSTGLYGYTF
CDR3 DNA: TGTGCCAGCAGTTCGACAGGCCTCTATGGCTACACCTTC

clone size: -
D gene: -
V gene: TRBV21-1
J gene: TRBJ2-5
CDR3 protein: CASTDLDRKETQYF
CDR3 DNA: TGTGCCAGCACCGACTTGGACAGAAAAGAGACCCAGTACTTC

clone size: -
D gene: TRBD1
V gene: TRBV5-1
J gene: TRBJ2-1
CDR3 protein: CASSPRTGGSGEQFF
CDR3 DNA: TGCGCCAGCAGCCCCAGGACAGGGGGGTCGGGTGAGCAGTTCTTC

clone size: -
D gene: -
V gene: TRBV5-6
J gene: TRBJ1-4
CDR3 protein: CASSLEGAGEKLFF
CDR3 DNA: TGTGCCAGCAGCTTAGAAGGGGCGGGGGAAAAACTGTTTTTT

clone size: once
D gene: TRBD2
V gene: TRBV7-9
J gene: TRBJ2-2
CDR3 protein: CASSAGTSGNWGTGELFF
CDR3 DNA: TGTGCCAGCAGCGCTGGGACTAGCGGGAACTGGGGCACCGGGGAGCTGTTTTTT

clone size: -
D gene: TRBD1
V gene: TRBV14
J gene: TRBJ2-7
CDR3 protein: CASSQGQGSYEQYF
CDR3 DNA: TGTGCCAGCAGCCAAGGACAGGGGAGCTACGAGCAGTACTTC

clone size: -
D gene: TRBD2
V gene: TRBV7-6
J gene: TRBJ2-5
CDR3 protein: CASSSAGPGLAGPWETQYF
CDR3 DNA: TGTGCCAGCAGCTCTGCGGGGCCGGGACTAGCGGGACCATGGGAGACCCAGTACTTC

clone size: -
D gene: TRBD1
V gene: TRBV7-9
J gene: TRBJ2-2
CDR3 protein: CASSSQGDTGELFF
CDR3 DNA: TGTGCCAGCAGCTCACAGGGGGACACCGGGGAGCTGTTTTTT

clone size: -
D gene: TRBD1
V gene: TRBV6-4
J gene: TRBJ1-1
CDR3 protein: CASSDSDRAGEAFF
CDR3 DNA: TGTGCCAGCAGTGACTCGGACAGGGCGGGTGAAGCTTTCTTT

clone size: -
D gene: -
V gene: TRBV20-1
J gene: TRBJ2-1
CDR3 protein: CSARSHGEQFF
CDR3 DNA: TGCAGTGCTAGATCCCACGGTGAGCAGTTCTTC

clone size: -
D gene: -
V gene: TRBV25-1
J gene: TRBJ1-3
CDR3 protein: CASSDQGRNTIYF
CDR3 DNA: TGTGCCAGCAGTGACCAGGGGCGTAACACCATATATTTT

clone size: -
D gene: -
V gene: TRBV21-1
J gene: TRBJ1-1
CDR3 protein: CVTTGGRVNTEAFF
CDR3 DNA: TGTGTCACTACCGGGGGGAGGGTGAACACTGAAGCTTTCTTT

clone size: -
D gene: TRBD1
V gene: TRBV5-5
J gene: TRBJ1-2
CDR3 protein: CASSWTGGGYGYTF
CDR3 DNA: TGTGCCAGCAGCTGGACAGGGGGCGGCTATGGCTACACCTTC

clone size: -
D gene: -
V gene: TRBV6-5
J gene: TRBJ2-3
CDR3 protein: CASSRRDFRTDTQYF
CDR3 DNA: TGTGCCAGCAGCCGACGGGACTTCCGCACAGATACGCAGTATTTT

clone size: -
D gene: -
V gene: TRBV27
J gene: TRBJ2-6
CDR3 protein: CASSKLGGGANVLTF
CDR3 DNA: TGTGCCAGCAGCAAATTAGGGGGTGGGGCCAACGTCCTGACTTTC

clone size: -
D gene: -
V gene: TRBV3-1/TRBV3-2
J gene: TRBJ2-2
CDR3 protein: CASSLITPANTGELFF
CDR3 DNA: TGTGCCAGCAGCCTTATTACACCTGCGAACACCGGGGAGCTGTTTTTT

clone size: once
D gene: TRBD2
V gene: TRBV2
J gene: TRBJ2-1
CDR3 protein: CASSERLADYNEQFF
CDR3 DNA: TGTGCCAGCAGTGAACGACTAGCGGACTACAATGAGCAGTTCTTC

clone size: -
D gene: -
V gene: TRBV7-2
J gene: TRBJ1-2
CDR3 protein: CASSPGGRGDGYTF
CDR3 DNA: TGTGCCAGCAGCCCTGGGGGCAGGGGTGATGGCTACACCTTC

clone size: -
D gene: -
V gene: TRBV19
J gene: TRBJ2-1
CDR3 protein: CASKLQARVDHEQFF
CDR3 DNA: TGTGCCAGTAAATTACAGGCGAGAGTAGATCATGAGCAGTTCTTC

clone size: -
D gene: -
V gene: TRBV3-1/TRBV3-2
J gene: TRBJ1-1
CDR3 protein: CASSSGYLGAFAEAFF
CDR3 DNA: TGTGCCAGCAGCAGTGGGTATTTGGGGGCGTTCGCTGAAGCTTTCTTT